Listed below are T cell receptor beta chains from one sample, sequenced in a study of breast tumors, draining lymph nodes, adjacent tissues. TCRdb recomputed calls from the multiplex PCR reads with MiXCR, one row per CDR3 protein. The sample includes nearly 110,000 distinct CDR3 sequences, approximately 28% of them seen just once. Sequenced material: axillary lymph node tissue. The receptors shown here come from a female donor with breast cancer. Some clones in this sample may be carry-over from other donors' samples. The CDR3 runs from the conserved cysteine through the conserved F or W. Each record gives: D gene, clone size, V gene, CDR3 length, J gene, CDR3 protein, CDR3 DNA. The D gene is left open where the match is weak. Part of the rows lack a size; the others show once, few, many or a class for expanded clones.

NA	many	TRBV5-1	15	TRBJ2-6	CASSDQGIGANVLTF	TGCGCCAGCAGCGATCAGGGGATTGGGGCCAACGTCCTGACTTTC
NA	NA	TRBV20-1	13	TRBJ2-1	CSARPGAGVEQFF	TGCAGTGCCAGACCGGGGGCGGGAGTAGAGCAGTTCTTC
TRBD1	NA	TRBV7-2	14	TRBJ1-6	CVSSQQGVYSPLHF	TGTGTCAGCAGCCAGCAGGGGGTGTATTCGCCCCTCCACTTT
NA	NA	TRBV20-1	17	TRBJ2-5	CSAKGCDRGPVVETQYF	TGCAGTGCCAAAGGATGTGACAGAGGGCCAGTTGTTGAGACCCAGTACTTC
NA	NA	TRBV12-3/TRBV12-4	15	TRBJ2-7	CASSSGPMSSYERYF	TGCGCCAGCAGTTCGGGACCGATGAGCTCCTACGAGCGGTACTTC
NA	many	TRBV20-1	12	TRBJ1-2	CSARELLTGSTF	TGCAGTGCTAGAGAGTTGCTTACTGGCTCCACCTTC
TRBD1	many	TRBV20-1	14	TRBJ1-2	CSAITGTGVGGYTF	TGCAGTGCCATAACCGGGACAGGGGTGGGGGGCTACACCTTC
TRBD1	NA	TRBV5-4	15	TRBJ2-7	CASSWEGQGTYEQYF	TGTGCCAGCAGCTGGGAGGGACAGGGGACCTACGAGCAGTACTTC
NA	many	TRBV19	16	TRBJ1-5	CASSIRGTFSNQPQHF	TGTGCCAGTAGTATTCGCGGGACATTTAGCAATCAGCCCCAGCATTTT
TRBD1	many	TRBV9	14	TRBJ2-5	CASSVIGQGGTQSF	TGTGCCAGCAGCGTAATAGGACAGGGGGGGACCCAGTCCTTC
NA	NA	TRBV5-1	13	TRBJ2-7	CASSTDWYYEQYF	TGCGCCAGCAGCACGGACTGGTACTACGAGCAGTACTTC
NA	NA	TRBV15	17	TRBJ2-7	CATSSPGQTGNSYEQYF	TGTGCCACCAGCAGTCCCGGTCAGACGGGAAACTCCTACGAGCAGTACTTC
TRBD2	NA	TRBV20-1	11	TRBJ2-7	CSALLAGGQYF	TGCAGTGCTCTGCTAGCGGGGGGGCAGTACTTC
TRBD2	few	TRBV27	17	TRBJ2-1	CASSLWGGLAGENEQFF	TGTGCCAGCAGTTTATGGGGGGGGCTAGCGGGGGAGAATGAGCAGTTCTTC
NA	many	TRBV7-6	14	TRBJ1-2	CASSLESWTYGYTF	TGTGCCAGCAGCTTAGAATCATGGACCTATGGCTACACCTTC
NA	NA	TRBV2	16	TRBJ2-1	CASSALRDSSPDEQFF	TGTGCCAGCAGTGCTCTCCGGGACTCCTCTCCGGATGAGCAGTTCTTC
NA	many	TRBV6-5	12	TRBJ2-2	CATQGNTGELFF	TGTGCCACCCAGGGGAACACCGGGGAGCTGTTTTTT
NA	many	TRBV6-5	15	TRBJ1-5	CASRPAGHINQPQHF	TGTGCCAGCAGGCCCGCGGGACACATCAATCAGCCCCAGCATTTT
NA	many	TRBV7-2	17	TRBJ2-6	CASSRPRDTSGANVLTF	TGTGCCAGCAGCCGCCCCCGGGACACATCTGGGGCCAACGTCCTGACTTTC
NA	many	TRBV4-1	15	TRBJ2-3	CASSQDQSHTDTQYF	TGCGCCAGCAGCCAAGATCAGAGTCACACAGATACGCAGTATTTT
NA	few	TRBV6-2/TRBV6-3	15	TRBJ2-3	CASSPRTSTADTQYF	TGTGCCAGCAGCCCCCGGACAAGTACGGCGGATACGCAGTATTTT
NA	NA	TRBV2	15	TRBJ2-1	CASSTETGSYNEQFF	TGTGCCAGCAGTACCGAGACAGGCTCCTACAATGAGCAGTTCTTC
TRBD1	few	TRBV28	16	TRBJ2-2	CASSSYGQGNTGELFF	TGTGCCAGCAGTTCATACGGACAGGGGAACACCGGGGAGCTGTTTTTT
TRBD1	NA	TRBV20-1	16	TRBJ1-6	CSATDTGQGSNSPLHF	TGCAGTGCCACCGATACGGGACAGGGGTCTAATTCACCCCTCCACTTT
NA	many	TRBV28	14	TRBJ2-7	CASSVRGLSYEQYF	TGTGCCAGCAGTGTCCGGGGCCTCTCCTACGAGCAGTACTTC
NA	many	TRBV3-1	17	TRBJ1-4	CASSLGGVETQKEKLFF	TGTGCCAGCAGCCTAGGGGGGGTGGAGACCCAGAAGGAAAAACTGTTTTTT
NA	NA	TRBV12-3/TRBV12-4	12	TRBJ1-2	CASSRTVYGYTF	TGTGCCAGCAGCAGGACAGTTTATGGCTACACCTTC
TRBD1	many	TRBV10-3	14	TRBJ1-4	CAISGGQNNEKLFF	TGTGCCATCAGTGGGGGACAGAATAATGAAAAACTGTTTTTT
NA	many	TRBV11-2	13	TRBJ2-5	CASSQSSVLTQYF	TGTGCCAGCAGCCAGTCATCTGTTTTGACCCAGTACTTC
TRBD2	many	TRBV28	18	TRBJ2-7	CASSFPSGRAGEIHEQYF	TGTGCCAGCAGTTTTCCTAGCGGGAGGGCTGGTGAGATCCACGAGCAGTACTTC
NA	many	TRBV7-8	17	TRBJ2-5	CASSQLTRGVRQETQYF	TGTGCCAGCAGCCAACTGACCAGGGGTGTGCGACAAGAGACCCAGTACTTC
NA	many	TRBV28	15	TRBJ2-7	CASSYHSRGTGEQYF	TGTGCCAGCAGTTACCATAGCAGGGGAACCGGGGAGCAGTACTTC
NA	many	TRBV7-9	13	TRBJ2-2	CASSVGTTGELFF	TGTGCCAGCAGCGTCGGCACCACCGGGGAGCTGTTTTTT
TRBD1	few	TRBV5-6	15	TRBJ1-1	CASSLWGRGHTEAFF	TGTGCCAGCAGCTTGTGGGGCAGGGGGCACACTGAAGCTTTCTTT
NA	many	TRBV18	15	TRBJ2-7	CASSPPLGLIHEQYF	TGTGCCAGCTCACCACCCTTGGGTCTCATCCACGAGCAGTACTTC